This entry is about one T cell receptor beta chain. Its antigen remains unknown. PCR amplification relied on 60 Vbeta primers (plus 13 Jbeta primers). TCRdb's table, derived via immunoSEQ multiplex PCR, lists solely in-frame clones and lacks some. Of 150,000 to 200,000 clones listed, about 81% are singletons. This specimen comes from a study of cytomegalovirus exposure and HLA in healthy donors. Whole-study context: In a previous analysis, approximately 110 million unique TCR beta sequences were found from 150 million to 200 million T cells. Approximately 85 million unique TCRs from HLA-typed donors were held in an early data release.

Study-level points and caveats: The only immune exposure information that was available was CMV serostatus.

V was cut by 9 bases and J by 0 bases, with 9 bases left in between. The CDR3 runs to 13 residues. Germline assignment: CDR1 SEHNR and CDR2 FQNEAQ (reference sequence). The rearrangement links TRBV7-9 to TRBJ1-3; D is unresolved. This clonotype originated in a man aged 18 to 35 in good health and CMV-seronegative. Source material: PBMCs. The chain's CDR3 is CASTFGSGNTIYF. The CDR3 DNA reads as TGTGCCAGTACCTTCGGCTCTGGAAACACCATATATTTT.